These 25 T cell receptor beta chains came from one sample sequenced in a study of cytomegalovirus exposure and HLA in healthy donors. The study ran its PCR with 60 Vbeta and 13 Jbeta primers. Using immunoSEQ multiplex PCR, the repertoire was profiled, and TCRdb retains in-frame clones only, with some absent. The table lists roughly 180,000 clones, roughly four fifths of them singletons. Sequencing was done on a sample of PBMCs. The receptors originated from a man aged 18 to 30 in good health and CMV-seronegative.

On this clone: Within the sample, other DNA sequences also encode this same CDR3. The rearrangement links TRBV6-5 to TRBJ1-2; TRBD1 agrees at 10 bases. V shed 0 bases, J shed 2 bases, and the junction held 3 bases outside the gene matches. This CDR3 contains 16 residues. CDR1 and CDR2 (germline): MNHEY, SVGAGI. Written as DNA, the CDR3 is TGTGCCAGCAGTTACTCGAGGACAGGGGGAAACTATGGCTACACCTTC. As protein: CASSYSRTGGNYGYTF.

The CDR3 DNA is TGCGCCAGCAGTGATAACAGGGGGGCCAAAAACATTCAGTACTTC. Translated: CASSDNRGAKNIQYF. This chain links TRBV10-2 with TRBJ2-4; 8 bases match TRBD1. Germline trimming cut 3 bases from V and 1 base from J; bases unmatched to any gene: 2. Germline V gene data show CDR1 as WSHSY and CDR2 as SAAADI. The CDR3 runs 15 residues.

This clone appeared a single time. This chain links TRBV5-1 with TRBJ2-5; maybe TRBD2 (6 bases). This CDR3 spans 14 amino acids. V lost 0 bases to trimming and J lost 4 bases, with 10 bases between them. CDR1 is SGHRS and CDR2 is YFSETQ in the germline V gene. The CDR3 loop is CASSLAWGVETQYF. The CDR3 DNA follows: TGCGCCAGCAGCTTGGCGTGGGGGGTAGAGACCCAGTACTTC.

This clone was counted a single time. The gene calls are TRBV7-9 and TRBJ2-1; 8 bases are shared with TRBD2. J lost 5 bases, V lost 7 bases, and 10 bases had no gene match. This CDR3 has 15 residues. Germline CDR1 SEHNR, CDR2 FQNEAQ (reference sequence). The CDR3 sequence is CASNIDLLADNEQFF. For the CDR3, the DNA is TGTGCCAGCAATATCGATCTACTAGCGGACAATGAGCAGTTCTTC.

The chain is built from TRBV13 and TRBJ1-6; TRBD1 matches 8 bases. Germline CDR1 PRHDT, CDR2 FYEKMQ (reference sequence). The CDR3 runs 16 residues. Trimming at V came to 1 base and at J to 5 bases, leaving 4 bases not matched to a gene. The CDR3 sequence: CASSLATGVDNSPLHF. The CDR3 DNA reads as TGTGCCAGCAGCTTAGCGACAGGGGTCGATAATTCACCCCTCCACTTT.

V and J are TRBV5-8 and TRBJ1-5, with D maybe TRBD1 (6 bases). CDR3 size: 15 residues. CDR1 is SGHTS, CDR2 YDEGEE, per germline. The V gene lost 3 bases and the J gene lost 6 bases, with 16 bases spanning the gap. The chain's CDR3 is CASSYTQGFGQPQHF. CDR3 in DNA: TGTGCCAGCAGCTACACCCAGGGGTTCGGTCAGCCCCAGCATTTT.

The CDR3 spells CAWSRRRSNEKLFF. The CDR3 coding sequence is TGTGCCTGGAGTCGCCGACGGAGTAATGAAAAACTGTTTTTT. The V gene is TRBV30, the J gene TRBJ1-4; D uncertain. V dropped 2 bases and J dropped 4 bases, with 11 bases sitting between them. The germline CDR1 and CDR2 sequences are GTSNPN and SVGIG (reference sequence). The CDR3 has 14 amino acids.

V is TRBV5-6 and J is TRBJ2-1; 8 bases map to TRBD1. CDR1 SGHDT and CDR2 YYEEEE come from the germline V gene. V lost 2 bases, J lost 2 bases, and 6 bases stayed unmatched. The CDR3 length is 16 residues. The CDR3 bases are TGTGCCAGCAGCTTATCCGACAGGGGTCCCTACAATGAGCAGTTCTTC. Its translation is CASSLSDRGPYNEQFF.

This clone has only a few counts. The rearrangement links TRBV6-6 to TRBJ1-2; 7 bases line up with TRBD1. Trimming cost V 3 bases and J 11 bases; bases outside gene matches: 6. Per germline, CDR1 MNHNY and CDR2 SVGAGI (reference sequence). This CDR3 has 12 residues. The CDR3 DNA reads TGTGCCAGCAGTTATGGCCAGGACAGGTACACCTTC. Translated: CASSYGQDRYTF.

This rearrangement joins TRBV7-9 to TRBJ2-2, with D unclear. The V gene's germline CDR1 is SEHNR and CDR2 FQNEAQ (reference sequence). CDR3 length: 12 residues. V gave up 5 bases and J gave up 1 base, with 2 bases separating them. CDR3 in amino acids: CASSRNTGELFF. In DNA, the CDR3 is TGTGCCAGCAGCCGGAACACCGGGGAGCTGTTTTTT.

V and J are TRBV5-1 and TRBJ1-6, with 8 bases identical to TRBD1. The trim removed 0 bases at V and 10 bases at J, leaving 9 bases unmatched. The CDR3 is made up of 16 amino acids. CDR1 is SGHRS and CDR2 is YFSETQ in the germline V gene. Here the CDR3 DNA reads TGCGCCAGCAGCTTGGAACTCGGACAGGGATTATCACCCCTCCACTTT. Protein: CASSLELGQGLSPLHF.

A single count supports this clone. The gene calls are TRBV25-1 and TRBJ2-5; D is possibly TRBD1 (5 bases). The J call may be wrong; the DNA end is better matched by TRBJ2-7. The CDR3 is made up of 14 amino acids. CDR1 is MGHDK, CDR2 SYGVNS, per germline. This CDR3 reads CASSRPDRSYEQYF. The DNA of the CDR3 is TGTGCCAGCAGTCGACCTGACAGATCCTACGAGCAGTACTTC.

This chain uses TRBV5-4 with TRBJ1-1; 7 bases line up with TRBD1. V was pared by 2 bases and J by 4 bases, with 11 bases of the junction left unmatched. Germline V lookup: CDR1 SGHNT, CDR2 YYREEE (reference sequence). The CDR3 sequence is 16 residues long. DNA of the CDR3: TGTGCCAGCAGCTTTGCCTCGGGACAGCCCAGCACTGAAGCTTTCTTT. Translation: CASSFASGQPSTEAFF. Together with reference TRBV5-4 and TRBJ1-1, the CDR3 gives the full variable domain: ETGVTQSPTHLIKTRGQQVTLRCSSQSGHNTVSWYQQALGQGPQFIFQYYREEENGRGNFPPRFSGLQFPNYSSELNVNALELDDSALYLCASSFASGQPSTEAFFGQGTRLTVV.

This sequence joins TRBV27 and TRBJ2-1; D perhaps matches TRBD2 (5 bases). Germline CDR1 and CDR2: MNHEY and SMNVEV (reference sequence). The CDR3 spans 14 residues. V was pared by 7 bases and J by 9 bases, with 19 bases between. CDR3: CASIKNGIPLEQFF. CDR3 bases: TGTGCCAGCATTAAAAACGGGATTCCCCTTGAGCAGTTCTTC.

The V call is TRBV11-3, the J call TRBJ2-5; no reliable D call. The CDR3 length is 16 residues. V was trimmed by 5 bases and J by 5 bases, leaving 21 bases between them. Germline CDR1 SGHNT, CDR2 YENEEA. The CDR3 loop reads CASSGERGLARETQYF. Here the CDR3 DNA reads TGTGCCAGCAGCGGTGAGCGTGGGTTGGCGCGGGAGACCCAGTACTTC. Full variable domain (remainder filled in from reference TRBV11-3 and TRBJ2-5): EAGVVQSPRYKIIEKKQPVAFWCNPISGHNTLYWYLQNLGQGPELLIRYENEEAVDDSQLPKDRFSAERLKGVDSTLKIQPAELGDSAVYLCASSGERGLARETQYFGPGTRLLVL.

The gene calls are TRBV28 and TRBJ2-7, with D perhaps matching TRBD1 (6 bases). Germline-derived CDR1 and CDR2 are MDHEN and SYDVKM. CDR3 size: 14 residues. The ends were cut back, 3 bases at V and 2 bases at J, with 11 bases in the middle. Written as DNA, the CDR3 is TGTGCCAGCAGTTTCGACAGGTTGCCCTACGAGCAGTACTTC. Protein product: CASSFDRLPYEQYF. Using reference TRBV28 and TRBJ2-7 for the parts outside the CDR3, the full variable domain is DVKVTQSSRYLVKRTGEKVFLECVQDMDHENMFWYRQDPGLGLRLIYFSYDVKMKEKGDIPEGYSVSREKKERFSLILESASTNQTSMYLCASSFDRLPYEQYFGPGTRLTVT.

There are many counts of this clone. This chain links TRBV6-5 with TRBJ1-6; 8 bases match TRBD1. Germline V CDR1 and CDR2: MNHEY, SVGAGI. J was trimmed by 8 bases and V by 0 bases; bases with no gene match: 3. This CDR3 is built from 15 residues. This CDR3 reads CASSYSIRGHSPLHF. CDR3 in DNA: TGTGCCAGCAGTTACTCCATCAGGGGGCATTCACCCCTCCACTTT.

This clone has only a few counts. The chain's CDR3 is CASSSRLGSSYEQYF. The CDR3 DNA sequence: TGTGCCAGCAGCTCCCGACTGGGGAGCTCCTACGAGCAGTACTTC. The rearrangement links TRBV13 to TRBJ2-5, with a tentative D call TRBD2 (5 bases). The J call may be mistaken, given a closer DNA end match to TRBJ2-7. This CDR3 is 15 amino acids long. Germline-derived CDR1 and CDR2 are PRHDT and FYEKMQ (reference sequence).

This clone was counted once. The chain has TRBV7-9 and TRBJ2-3, with 7 positions matching TRBD2. Looked up from germline, CDR1 is SEHNR and CDR2 is FQNEAQ (reference sequence). V lost 8 bases to trimming and J lost 9 bases; unmatched junction nucleotides: 2. This CDR3 contains 10 residues. CDR3 protein: CASAGVTQYF. CDR3 nucleotide sequence: TGTGCCAGCGCGGGGGTGACGCAGTATTTT.

The rearrangement uses TRBV29-1 and TRBJ1-1; TRBD1 agrees at 7 bases. The CDR3 is 14 residues long. The trim removed 6 bases at V and 6 bases at J, leaving 13 bases unmatched. Germline V CDR1 and CDR2: SQVTM, ANQGSEA. The CDR3 protein is CSVGQAQLYAEAFF. The CDR3 coding sequence is TGCAGCGTCGGACAGGCGCAGTTATACGCTGAAGCTTTCTTT. The full variable domain, with the rest looked up from reference TRBV29-1 and TRBJ1-1, is SAVISQKPSRDICQRGTSLTIQCQVDSQVTMMFWYRQQPGQSLTLIATANQGSEATYESGFVIDKFPISRPNLTFSTLTVSNMSPEDSSIYLCSVGQAQLYAEAFFGQGTRLTVV.

This chain uses TRBV11-3 with TRBJ2-1; TRBD2 aligns across 14 bases. The CDR3 runs 18 residues. CDR1 is SGHNT and CDR2 is YENEEA in the germline V gene. V lost 5 bases and J lost 6; bases outside the gene matches: 12. The CDR3 nucleotides read TGTGCCAGCAGCACGCGGTCGGGACTAGCGGGAGTAGGCAATGAGCAGTTCTTC. This gives the protein CASSTRSGLAGVGNEQFF. Full variable domain (remainder filled in from reference TRBV11-3 and TRBJ2-1): EAGVVQSPRYKIIEKKQPVAFWCNPISGHNTLYWYLQNLGQGPELLIRYENEEAVDDSQLPKDRFSAERLKGVDSTLKIQPAELGDSAVYLCASSTRSGLAGVGNEQFFGPGTRLTVL.

The chain joins TRBV14 to TRBJ2-7; D perhaps matches TRBD1 (6 bases). The CDR3 has 14 amino acids. The germline gives CDR1 SGHDN, CDR2 FVKESK. V gave up 4 bases and J gave up 4 bases, with 14 bases separating them. CDR3 sequence: CASSRTGLGYEQYF. In DNA form, the CDR3 reads TGTGCCAGCAGCCGAACAGGGTTGGGGTACGAGCAGTACTTC. Looking up the rest from reference TRBV14 and TRBJ2-7 gives the full variable domain: EAGVTQFPSHSVIEKGQTVTLRCDPISGHDNLYWYRRVMGKEIKFLLHFVKESKQDESGMPNNRFLAERTGGTYSTLKVQPAELEDSGVYFCASSRTGLGYEQYFGPGTRLTVT.

The chain combines TRBV28 with TRBJ1-3; D is unresolved. In germline, CDR1 is MDHEN, CDR2 SYDVKM. The germline V and J ends were trimmed by 6 bases and 1 base, with 22 bases remaining between them. The CDR3 runs to 18 residues. Here the CDR3 reads CASSRDFSSAISGNTIYF. The CDR3 DNA reads as TGTGCCAGCAGCAGAGACTTCAGTTCCGCTATATCTGGAAACACCATATATTTT.

This clone turned up a few times. The chain is built from TRBV5-4 and TRBJ2-5; D is unresolved. This CDR3 contains 13 residues. The V and J ends lost 0 bases and 1 base respectively, with 4 bases between them. Germline loops: CDR1 SGHNT, CDR2 YYREEE (reference sequence). The CDR3 DNA is TGTGCCAGCAGCTTGGTCAGCCAAGAGACCCAGTACTTC. Protein: CASSLVSQETQYF.

The chain links TRBV11-2 to TRBJ2-5; TRBD2 matches 14 bases. The trim removed 5 bases at V and 0 bases at J, leaving 11 bases unmatched. CDR3 length equals 19 residues. The germline V gene has CDR1 SGHAT and CDR2 FQNNGV. The CDR3 DNA sequence: TGTGCCAGCAGCCGTTCCGGACTAGCGGGGGGAGCCCACCAAGAGACCCAGTACTTC. It codes for CASSRSGLAGGAHQETQYF.